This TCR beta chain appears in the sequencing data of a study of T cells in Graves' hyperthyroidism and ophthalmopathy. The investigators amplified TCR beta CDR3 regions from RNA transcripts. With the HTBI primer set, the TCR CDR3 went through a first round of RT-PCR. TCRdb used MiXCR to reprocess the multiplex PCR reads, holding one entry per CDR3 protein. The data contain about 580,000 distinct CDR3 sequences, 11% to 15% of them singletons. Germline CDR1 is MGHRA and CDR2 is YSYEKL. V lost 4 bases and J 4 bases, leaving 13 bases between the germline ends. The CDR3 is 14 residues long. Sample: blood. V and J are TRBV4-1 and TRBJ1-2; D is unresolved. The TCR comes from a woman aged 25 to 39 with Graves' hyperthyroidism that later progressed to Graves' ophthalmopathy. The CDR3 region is CASSPRSGGYGYTF. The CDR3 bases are TGCGCCAGCAGCCCACGTTCCGGTGGCTATGGCTACACCTTC.